This TCR beta chain was identified in a study of shared clonotypes between healthy human individuals. Overall study findings and caveats: Clonotype sharing levels among donors were expected to vary with sequencing depth.

About this clone itself: Its target is not known.

Sequencing was performed with immunoSEQ multiplex PCR; in TCRdb, only in-frame clones are kept and a portion is missing. Of more than 500,000 clones in the sample, 95% were seen once. V dropped 8 bases and J dropped 2 bases, with 9 bases sitting between them. The length of the CDR3 is 13 residues. Germline CDR1 and CDR2: MDHEN and SYDVKM. CD45RO-negative cells were positively selected for CCR7, leaving out terminally differentiated effector memory CD45RA+ cells. The specimen sequenced was naive CD8+ T cells sorted from blood. The chain couples TRBV28 to TRBJ2-2, with unresolved D. The receptor comes from a woman in her twenties or thirties in good health. This CDR3 reads CASAQPNTGELFF. CDR3 in DNA: TGTGCCAGCGCCCAGCCTAACACCGGGGAGCTGTTTTTT.